This is a list of T cell receptor beta chains from one sample in a study of T-cell memory formation after mild COVID-19. MiXCR, run by TCRdb on the 5' RACE reads, gives a single entry per CDR3 protein. The sample includes hundreds of thousands of distinct CDR3 sequences, approximately 21% of them seen just once. Sequencing was carried out using PBMCs or a T cell subset sorted from them (not recorded which). The receptors come from an adult woman who had mild COVID-19 (a few samples of this study predate the infection). Cell type and time point are not known. The CDR3 runs from the conserved cysteine through the conserved F or W. The order of the fields is clone size, V gene, J gene, D gene, CDR3 DNA, CDR3 protein. A D gene is named only where the DNA matches it firmly. Rows may omit the clone size; those that give it use once, few, many or a size class.

>few|TRBV7-8|TRBJ1-2|.
TGTGCCAGCAGCCTAGGGGCTAGTAACTATGGCTACACCTTC
CASSLGASNYGYTF
>.|TRBV7-9|TRBJ2-1|TRBD2
TGTGCCAGCAGCTCCTCGACCCGGGAGGATGAGCAGTTCTTC
CASSSSTREDEQFF
>.|TRBV19|TRBJ2-6|.
TGTGCCAGTGCCAAGGCGACCTCTGGGGCCAACGTCCTGACTTTC
CASAKATSGANVLTF
>.|TRBV30|TRBJ2-2|.
TGTGCCTGGAGTGTCTTTAACACCGGGGAGCTGTTTTTT
CAWSVFNTGELFF
>.|TRBV10-3|TRBJ2-3|.
TGTGCCATCAGTGGGGCCGGGACATTGGGTACGCAGTATTTT
CAISGAGTLGTQYF
>.|TRBV7-6|TRBJ1-6|.
TGTGCCAGCAGCTTAGAGGTTCAGCTAAATTCACCCCTCCACTTT
CASSLEVQLNSPLHF
>few|TRBV7-3|TRBJ2-1|TRBD1
TGTGCCAGCAGCTTAGGACAGGGAGTATATGAGCAGTTCTTC
CASSLGQGVYEQFF
>.|TRBV7-2|TRBJ2-2|TRBD1
TGTGCCAGCAGCTTCGATATCCTGACAGGGACCAACACCGGGGAGCTGTTTTTT
CASSFDILTGTNTGELFF
>.|TRBV3-1|TRBJ2-7|.
TGTGCCAGCAGCCAAGGGCATCCGGAGATCTACGAGCAGTACTTC
CASSQGHPEIYEQYF
>once|TRBV3-1|TRBJ2-5|.
TGTGCCAGCAGCCAAGATACTAGGCGGGGGACCCAGTACTTC
CASSQDTRRGTQYF
>few|TRBV6-2/TRBV6-3|TRBJ2-5|.
TGTGCCAGCAGTTATATAGCGGCGGGGACCCAGTACTTC
CASSYIAAGTQYF
>.|TRBV5-6|TRBJ1-2|.
TGTGCCAGCAGCTTGCCCTACGATGGCTACACCTTC
CASSLPYDGYTF
>few|TRBV5-1|TRBJ2-7|TRBD2
TGCGCCAGCAGCTTGGACACTAGCGGGGTCTACGAGCAGTACTTC
CASSLDTSGVYEQYF
>few|TRBV6-1|TRBJ1-5|.
TGTGCCAGCATCACCGGGACGGCTAGCAATCAGCCCCAGCATTTT
CASITGTASNQPQHF
>.|TRBV6-1|TRBJ2-3|TRBD2
TGTGCCAGCAGTGAAAGACTAGCGGGCACAGATACGCAGTATTTT
CASSERLAGTDTQYF
>.|TRBV9|TRBJ2-7|.
TGTGCCAGCAGCGTAGGGGGGAGTGGGTCCTACGAGCAGTACTTC
CASSVGGSGSYEQYF
>.|TRBV7-3|TRBJ2-1|TRBD2
TGTGCCAGCAGCTTAACGTTGGCGGGAGGTGGGAATGAGCAGTTCTTC
CASSLTLAGGGNEQFF
>few|TRBV29-1|TRBJ2-5|.
TGCAGCGTCTACTCCAGGGCAAACCAAGAGACCCAGTACTTC
CSVYSRANQETQYF
>many|TRBV4-3|TRBJ2-7|.
TGCGCCAGCAGCCAGGGGGGATTAATGACATACCCCTACGAGCAGTACTTC
CASSQGGLMTYPYEQYF
>few|TRBV18|TRBJ2-7|.
TGTGCCAGCTCACCGGGGTTCGCCTACGAGCAGTACTTC
CASSPGFAYEQYF
>few|TRBV20-1|TRBJ2-7|.
TGCAGTGCTAGAGTGGCCTCGGGGACCTACGAGCAGTACTTC
CSARVASGTYEQYF
>few|TRBV27|TRBJ1-5|TRBD1
TGTGCCAGCAATAACAGGGGGCCGGATCAGCCCCAGCATTTT
CASNNRGPDQPQHF
>.|TRBV7-6|TRBJ2-7|.
TGTGCCAGCAGCTTAGAAGAGACTAGAGACTCCTACGAGCAGTACTTC
CASSLEETRDSYEQYF
>few|TRBV9|TRBJ2-3|.
TGTGCCAGCTGCCCGTCCGCCACAGATACGCAGTATTTT
CASCPSATDTQYF
>.|TRBV7-8|TRBJ2-1|TRBD2
TGTGCCAGCAGCCCAGGGACTAGTAGGGGACTTAATGAGCAGTTCTTC
CASSPGTSRGLNEQFF
>few|TRBV5-1|TRBJ2-1|TRBD2
TGCGCCAGCAGCGGACTAGCGGGGGCCAACTACAATGAGCAGTTCTTC
CASSGLAGANYNEQFF
>.|TRBV5-1|TRBJ2-2|TRBD2
TGCGCCAGCAGCCCGGAACTAGCGGGAGTAGGTACCGGGGAGCTGTTTTTT
CASSPELAGVGTGELFF
>many|TRBV20-1|TRBJ2-3|TRBD1
TGCAGTGCTTCAGGGACAGGGACAGATACGCAGTATTTT
CSASGTGTDTQYF
>.|TRBV15|TRBJ1-2|.
TGTGCCACCAGCAGAGGACTGACCGCGGACTATGGCTACACCTTC
CATSRGLTADYGYTF
>.|TRBV12-3/TRBV12-4|TRBJ1-2|TRBD1
TGTGCCAGCAGTTTCAGAGCTGGATGGACAGGGGGCAGGTATGGCTACACCTTC
CASSFRAGWTGGRYGYTF
>.|TRBV15|TRBJ2-1|.
TGTGCCACCAGCAGAGCGTCCTCGGACGGAGAGCAGTTCTTC
CATSRASSDGEQFF
>.|TRBV24-1|TRBJ1-1|.
TGTGCCACCAGTGATTTCAAGGGGGAAGCTTTCTTT
CATSDFKGEAFF
>.|TRBV6-4|TRBJ2-2|.
TGTGCCAGCAGGAGGGCCCCGGGGACTGGGGAGCTGTTTTTT
CASRRAPGTGELFF
>few|TRBV9|TRBJ2-4|.
TGTGCCAGCAGCCCCCGGGACGCGCATAACATTCAGTACTTC
CASSPRDAHNIQYF
>.|TRBV24-1|TRBJ2-3|.
TGTGCCACCAGTGATCCCAACGGGGATACGCAGTATTTT
CATSDPNGDTQYF
>.|TRBV3-1|TRBJ2-5|TRBD2
TGTGCCAGCAGCCTCCACGGACTAGCGGGCGCGACCCAGTACTTC
CASSLHGLAGATQYF
>many|TRBV20-1|TRBJ2-4|TRBD1
TGCAGTGCCCCAAGGGACAGGGGCCTTGAAAACATTCAGTACTTC
CSAPRDRGLENIQYF
>.|TRBV6-1|TRBJ2-5|.
TGTGCCAGCAGTGAAGAACGGGGGGAGACCCAGTACTTC
CASSEERGETQYF
>.|TRBV10-3|TRBJ2-2|TRBD2
TGTGCCATCAGTGAGTCGTATCTCCTAGCGGCGAACACCGGGGAGCTGTTTTTT
CAISESYLLAANTGELFF
>.|TRBV12-3/TRBV12-4|TRBJ1-6|.
TGTGCCAGCAGTTCCCGGGACGGCAAGGGCAGTCATAATTCACCCCTCCACTTT
CASSSRDGKGSHNSPLHF
>.|TRBV5-1|TRBJ2-5|TRBD2
TGCGCCAGCAGAAAAGCAGGGTTAGCGGGAACCCAAGAGACCCAGTACTTC
CASRKAGLAGTQETQYF
>.|TRBV5-1|TRBJ2-5|.
TGCGCCAGCAGCTTGACTGAAGGGAGGGAGACCCAGTACTTC
CASSLTEGRETQYF
>few|TRBV7-3|TRBJ2-1|.
TGTGCCAGCAGCTTTTCGGTAGGAGGGCCGGGTAACAATGAGCAGTTCTTC
CASSFSVGGPGNNEQFF
>.|TRBV27|TRBJ1-5|.
TGTGCCAGCAGTTTATACGCAGGGTTGAGCAATCAGCCCCAGCATTTT
CASSLYAGLSNQPQHF
>.|TRBV24-1|TRBJ2-7|TRBD1
TGTGCCACCAGTGATTGGACAGGTCGAGGCGAGCAGTACTTC
CATSDWTGRGEQYF
>.|TRBV5-1|TRBJ2-2|TRBD1
TGCGCCAGCTTTAACCCCGGGACAGCGAACACCGGGGAGCTGTTTTTT
CASFNPGTANTGELFF
>few|TRBV6-6|TRBJ2-1|.
TGTACTACTAGGGGAGTGCTTAGGGATGAGCAGTTCTTC
CTTRGVLRDEQFF
>.|TRBV29-1|TRBJ2-7|.
TGCAGCGTTGTTCCACGGAACTCCTACGAGCAGTACTTC
CSVVPRNSYEQYF
>.|TRBV12-3/TRBV12-4|TRBJ2-7|TRBD1
TGTGCCAGCAGTCTCTACTTGGGACAGGGACCCTACGAGCAGTACTTC
CASSLYLGQGPYEQYF
>few|TRBV4-2|TRBJ2-1|TRBD2
TGTGCCAGCAGCCAAGTAACTAGCGGGGGATTTTACAATGAGCAGTTCTTC
CASSQVTSGGFYNEQFF
>few|TRBV24-1|TRBJ2-7|.
TGTGCCACCAGTGAGGGGCAGCTAAGCTACGAGCAGTACTTC
CATSEGQLSYEQYF
>.|TRBV5-1|TRBJ1-4|.
TGCGCCAGCAGCTTGGGAAATGAAAAACTGTTTTTT
CASSLGNEKLFF
>.|TRBV30|TRBJ1-1|.
TGTGCCTGTTCTCAATCGACGGACGAAGCTTTCTTT
CACSQSTDEAFF
>many|TRBV18|TRBJ1-6|.
TGTGCCAGCTCACCGGACCGATTTAATTCACCCCTCCACTTT
CASSPDRFNSPLHF
>.|TRBV7-9|TRBJ2-4|.
TGTGCCAGCAGCTTAGGGAGTTTAGAGGACAAAAACATTCAGTACTTC
CASSLGSLEDKNIQYF